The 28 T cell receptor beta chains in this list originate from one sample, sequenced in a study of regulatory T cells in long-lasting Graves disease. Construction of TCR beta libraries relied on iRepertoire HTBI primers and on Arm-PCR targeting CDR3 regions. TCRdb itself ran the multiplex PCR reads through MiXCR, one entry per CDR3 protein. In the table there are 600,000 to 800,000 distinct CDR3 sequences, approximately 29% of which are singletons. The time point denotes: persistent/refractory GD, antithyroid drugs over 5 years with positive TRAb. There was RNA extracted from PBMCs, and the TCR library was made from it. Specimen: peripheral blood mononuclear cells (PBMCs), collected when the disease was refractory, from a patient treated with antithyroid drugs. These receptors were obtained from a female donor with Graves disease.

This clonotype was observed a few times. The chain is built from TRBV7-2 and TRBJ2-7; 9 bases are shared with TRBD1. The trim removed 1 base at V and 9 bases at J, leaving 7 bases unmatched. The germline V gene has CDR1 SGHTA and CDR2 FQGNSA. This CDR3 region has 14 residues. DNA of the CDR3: TGTGCCAGCAGCTTAGATAGGGGACAGGGAGGGCAGTACTTC. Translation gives CASSLDRGQGGQYF. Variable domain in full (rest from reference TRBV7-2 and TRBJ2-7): GAGVSQSPSNKVTEKGKDVELRCDPISGHTALYWYRQSLGQGLEFLIYFQGNSAPDKSGLPSDRFSAERTGGSVSTLTIQRTQQEDSAVYLCASSLDRGQGGQYFGPGTRLTVT.

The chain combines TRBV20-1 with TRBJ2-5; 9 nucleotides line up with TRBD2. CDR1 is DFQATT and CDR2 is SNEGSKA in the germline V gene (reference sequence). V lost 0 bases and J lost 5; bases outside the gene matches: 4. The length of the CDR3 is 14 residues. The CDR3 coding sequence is TGCAGTGCTAGAGATGTTAGCGGGAGTGAGACCCAGTACTTC. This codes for CSARDVSGSETQYF.

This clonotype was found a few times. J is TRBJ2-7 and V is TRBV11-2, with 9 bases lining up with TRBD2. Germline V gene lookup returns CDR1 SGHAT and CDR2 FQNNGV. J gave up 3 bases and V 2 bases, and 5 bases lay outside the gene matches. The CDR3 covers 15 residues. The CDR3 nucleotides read TGTGCCAGCAGCTTACCGACTAGCGGAAGCTACGAGCAGTACTTC. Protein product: CASSLPTSGSYEQYF.

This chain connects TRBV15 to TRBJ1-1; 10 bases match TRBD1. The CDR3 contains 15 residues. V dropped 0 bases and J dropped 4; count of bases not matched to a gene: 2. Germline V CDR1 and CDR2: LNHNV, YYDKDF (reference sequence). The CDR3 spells CATSRDRTGGTEAFF. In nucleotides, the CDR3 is TGTGCCACCAGCAGAGATAGGACAGGGGGCACTGAAGCTTTCTTT.

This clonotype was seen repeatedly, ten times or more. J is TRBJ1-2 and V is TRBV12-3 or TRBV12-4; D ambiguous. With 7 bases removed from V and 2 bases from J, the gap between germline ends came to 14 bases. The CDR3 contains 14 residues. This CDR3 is CASTPSKGNYGYTF. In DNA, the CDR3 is TGTGCCAGCACTCCTTCGAAAGGGAACTATGGCTACACCTTC.

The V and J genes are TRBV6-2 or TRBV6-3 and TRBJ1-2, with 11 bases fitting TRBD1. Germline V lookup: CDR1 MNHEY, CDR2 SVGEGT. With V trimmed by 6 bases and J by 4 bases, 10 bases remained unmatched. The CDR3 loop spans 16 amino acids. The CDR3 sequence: CASSPAEGQGVYGYTF. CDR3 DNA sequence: TGTGCCAGCAGCCCGGCGGAGGGACAGGGGGTCTATGGCTACACCTTC.

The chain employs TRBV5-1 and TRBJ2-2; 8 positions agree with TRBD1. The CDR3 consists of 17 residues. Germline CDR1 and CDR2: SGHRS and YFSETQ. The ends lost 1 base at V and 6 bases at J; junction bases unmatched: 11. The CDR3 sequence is CASSLIHGTGRAGELFF. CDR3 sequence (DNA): TGCGCCAGCAGCTTGATACATGGGACAGGCCGAGCCGGGGAGCTGTTTTTT.

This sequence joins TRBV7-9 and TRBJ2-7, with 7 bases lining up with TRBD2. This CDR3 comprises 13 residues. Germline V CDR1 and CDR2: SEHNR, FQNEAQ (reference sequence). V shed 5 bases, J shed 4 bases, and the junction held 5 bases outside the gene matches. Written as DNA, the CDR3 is TGTGCCAGCAGCCCCCGGGACTATTACGAGCAGTACTTC. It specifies CASSPRDYYEQYF.

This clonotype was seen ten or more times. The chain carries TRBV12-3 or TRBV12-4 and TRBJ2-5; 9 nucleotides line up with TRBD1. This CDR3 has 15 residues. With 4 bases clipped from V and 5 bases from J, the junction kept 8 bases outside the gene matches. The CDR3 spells CASSSTGGALETQYF. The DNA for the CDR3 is TGTGCCAGCAGTTCCACAGGGGGCGCGTTGGAGACCCAGTACTTC.

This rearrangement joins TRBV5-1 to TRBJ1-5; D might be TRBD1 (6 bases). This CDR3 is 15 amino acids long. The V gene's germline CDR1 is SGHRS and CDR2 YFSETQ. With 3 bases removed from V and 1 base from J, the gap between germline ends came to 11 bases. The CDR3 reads CASSSGTQSNQPQHF. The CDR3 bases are TGCGCCAGCAGCTCCGGGACACAAAGCAATCAGCCCCAGCATTTT.

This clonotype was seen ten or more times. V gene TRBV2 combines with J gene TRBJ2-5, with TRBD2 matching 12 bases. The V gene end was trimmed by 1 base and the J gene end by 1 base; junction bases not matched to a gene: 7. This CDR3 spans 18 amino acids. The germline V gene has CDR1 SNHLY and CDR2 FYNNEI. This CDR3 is CASSEGLAGGRGQETQYF. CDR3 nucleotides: TGTGCCAGCAGTGAAGGGCTAGCGGGAGGGAGGGGCCAAGAGACCCAGTACTTC.

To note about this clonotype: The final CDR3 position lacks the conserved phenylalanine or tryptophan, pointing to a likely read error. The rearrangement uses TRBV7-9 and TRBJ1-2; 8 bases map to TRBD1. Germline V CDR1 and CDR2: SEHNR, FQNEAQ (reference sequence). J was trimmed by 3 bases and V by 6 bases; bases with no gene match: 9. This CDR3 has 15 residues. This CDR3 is CASSYQGAPHYGYTL. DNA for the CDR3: TGTGCCAGCAGTTACCAGGGGGCGCCTCACTATGGCTACACCCTC.

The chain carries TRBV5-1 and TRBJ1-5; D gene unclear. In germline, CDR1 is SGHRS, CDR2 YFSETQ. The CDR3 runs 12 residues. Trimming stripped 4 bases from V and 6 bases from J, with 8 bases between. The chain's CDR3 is CASSVSGQPQHF. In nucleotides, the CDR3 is TGCGCCAGCAGCGTGTCGGGTCAGCCCCAGCATTTT.

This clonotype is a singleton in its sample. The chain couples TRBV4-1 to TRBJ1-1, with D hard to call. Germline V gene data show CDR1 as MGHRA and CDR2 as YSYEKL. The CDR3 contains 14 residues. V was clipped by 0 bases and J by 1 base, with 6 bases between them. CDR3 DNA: TGCGCCAGCAGCCAAGAGAACAAGAACACTGAAGCTTTCTTT. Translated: CASSQENKNTEAFF.

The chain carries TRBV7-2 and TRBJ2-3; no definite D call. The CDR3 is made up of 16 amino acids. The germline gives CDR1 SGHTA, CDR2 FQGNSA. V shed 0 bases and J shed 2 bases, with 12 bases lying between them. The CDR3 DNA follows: TGTGCCAGCAGCTTAGCTGGCGGCGGTAACACAGATACGCAGTATTTT. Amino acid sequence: CASSLAGGGNTDTQYF.

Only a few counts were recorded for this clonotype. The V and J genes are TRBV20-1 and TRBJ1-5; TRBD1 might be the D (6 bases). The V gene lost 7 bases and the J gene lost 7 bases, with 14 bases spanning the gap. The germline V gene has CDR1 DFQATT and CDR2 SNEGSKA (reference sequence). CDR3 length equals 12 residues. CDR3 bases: TGCAGTGTGGGGGGGCGAGGACAGCCCCAGCATTTT. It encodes CSVGGRGQPQHF.

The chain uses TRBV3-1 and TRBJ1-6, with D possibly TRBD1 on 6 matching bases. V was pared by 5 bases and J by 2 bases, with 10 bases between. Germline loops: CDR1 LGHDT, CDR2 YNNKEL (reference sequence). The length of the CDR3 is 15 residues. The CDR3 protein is CASSSTGAYNSPLHF. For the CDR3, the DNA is TGTGCCAGCAGCTCGACAGGAGCCTATAATTCACCCCTCCACTTT.

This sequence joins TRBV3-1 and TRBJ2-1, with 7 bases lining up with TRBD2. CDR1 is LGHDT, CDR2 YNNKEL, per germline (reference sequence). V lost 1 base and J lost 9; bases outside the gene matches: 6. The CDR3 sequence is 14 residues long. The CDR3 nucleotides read TGTGCCAGCAGCCAAGGGGTAGCGGGCGGTGAGCAGTTCTTC. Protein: CASSQGVAGGEQFF.

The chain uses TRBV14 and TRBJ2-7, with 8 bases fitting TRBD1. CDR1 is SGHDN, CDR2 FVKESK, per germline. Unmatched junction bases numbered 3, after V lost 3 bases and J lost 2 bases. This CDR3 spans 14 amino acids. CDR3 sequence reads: CASSHGTGPYEQYF. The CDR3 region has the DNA TGTGCCAGCAGCCACGGGACAGGTCCCTACGAGCAGTACTTC.

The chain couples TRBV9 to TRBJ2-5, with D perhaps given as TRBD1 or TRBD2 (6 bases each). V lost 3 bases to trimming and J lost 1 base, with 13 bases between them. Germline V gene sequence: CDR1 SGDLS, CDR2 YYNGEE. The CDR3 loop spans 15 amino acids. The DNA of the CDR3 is TGTGCCAGCAGCGCAGACTGGGGGGCCCAAGAGACCCAGTACTTC. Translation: CASSADWGAQETQYF.

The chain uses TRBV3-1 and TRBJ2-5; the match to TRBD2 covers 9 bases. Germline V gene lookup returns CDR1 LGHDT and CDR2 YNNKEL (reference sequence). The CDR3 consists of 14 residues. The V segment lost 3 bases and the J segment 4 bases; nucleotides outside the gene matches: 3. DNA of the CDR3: TGTGCCAGCAGCCAGGGCGGGAGGGGAGAGACCCAGTACTTC. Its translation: CASSQGGRGETQYF.

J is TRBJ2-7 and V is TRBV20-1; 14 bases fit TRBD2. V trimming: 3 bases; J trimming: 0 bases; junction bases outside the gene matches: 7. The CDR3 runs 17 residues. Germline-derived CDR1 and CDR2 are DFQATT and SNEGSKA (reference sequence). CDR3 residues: CSASSMTSGRVSYEQYF. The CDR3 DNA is TGCAGTGCTAGTTCTATGACTAGCGGGAGGGTCTCCTACGAGCAGTACTTC.

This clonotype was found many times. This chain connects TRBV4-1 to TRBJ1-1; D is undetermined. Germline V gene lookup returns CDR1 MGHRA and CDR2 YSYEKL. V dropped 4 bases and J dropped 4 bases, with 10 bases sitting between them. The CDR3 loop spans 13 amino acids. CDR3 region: CASSRGISTEAFF. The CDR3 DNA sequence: TGCGCCAGCAGCCGAGGAATTTCCACTGAAGCTTTCTTT.

The CDR3 bases are TGTGCCAGCAGTTATACGGGGAAAGCGGGAGTGACGAACGAGCAGTACTTC. Translating gives CASSYTGKAGVTNEQYF. The V call is TRBV6-5, the J call TRBJ2-7; 8 nucleotides align to TRBD2. The CDR3 sequence is 17 residues long. Germline V gene data show CDR1 as MNHEY and CDR2 as SVGAGI. The J segment lost 5 bases and the V segment lost 3 bases, leaving 15 bases of the junction unmatched.

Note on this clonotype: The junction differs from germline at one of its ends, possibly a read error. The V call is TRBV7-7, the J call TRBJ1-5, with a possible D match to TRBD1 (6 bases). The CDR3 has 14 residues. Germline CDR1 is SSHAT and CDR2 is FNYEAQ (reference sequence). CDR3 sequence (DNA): TGTGCTAGCAGCTACGGGACACATAATCAGCCCCAGCATTTT. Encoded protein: CASSYGTHNQPQHF. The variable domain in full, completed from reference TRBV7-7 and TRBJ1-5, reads GAGVSQSPRYKVTKRGQDVTLRCDPISSHATLYWYQQALGQGPEFLTYFNYEAQPDKSGLPSDRFSAERPEGSISTLTIQRTEQRDSAMYRCASSYGTHNQPQHFGDGTRLSIL.

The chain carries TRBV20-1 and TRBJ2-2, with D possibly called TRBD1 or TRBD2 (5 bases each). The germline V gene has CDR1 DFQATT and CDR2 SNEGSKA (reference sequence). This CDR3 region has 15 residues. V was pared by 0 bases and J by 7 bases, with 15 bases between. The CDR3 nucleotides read TGCAGTGCTAGAGAGCCGGGTGGGGGAGTCGGGGAGCTGTTTTTT. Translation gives CSAREPGGGVGELFF.

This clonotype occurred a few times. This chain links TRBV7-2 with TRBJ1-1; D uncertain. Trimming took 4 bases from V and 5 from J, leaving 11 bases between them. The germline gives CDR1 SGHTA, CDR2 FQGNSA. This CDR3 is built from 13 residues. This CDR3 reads CASSSGGLTEAFF. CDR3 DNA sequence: TGTGCCAGCAGCTCCGGCGGGTTGACTGAAGCTTTCTTT.

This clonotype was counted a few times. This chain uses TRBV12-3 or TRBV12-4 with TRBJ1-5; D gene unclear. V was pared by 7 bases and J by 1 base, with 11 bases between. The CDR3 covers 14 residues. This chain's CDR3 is CASTSEGSNQPQHF. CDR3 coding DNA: TGTGCCAGCACCTCCGAGGGAAGCAATCAGCCCCAGCATTTT.